This T cell receptor (beta chain) was profiled in a study of blood T cell repertoires in COVID-19. The wider study: Samples came from the United States, Italy and Spain, spanning acute and convalescent COVID-19. PBMCs, B-cell-depleted T cells, or T cells provided the cDNA or gDNA that made up the material.

Original handling: Estimates of nucleated cell counts were drawn from the amplification of reference gene primers. Clones were read by immunoSEQ multiplex PCR, and TCRdb kept only the in-frame ones, dropping some. The V and J calls and clone size are taken from that table; D and trimming were inferred from the DNA. Of 150,000 or so clones listed, 82% are singletons. The CDR3 runs to 14 residues. V shed 3 bases and J 6 bases; nucleotides not matched to a gene: 4. Germline V lookup: CDR1 SGHVS, CDR2 FQNEAQ. This rearrangement joins TRBV7-8 to TRBJ2-1; 8 positions agree with TRBD1. This receptor was taken from a woman in her 70s with acute or convalescent COVID-19. Sequencing was performed on peripheral blood. The CDR3 region is CASSLVGQGNEQFF. CDR3 DNA: TGTGCCAGCAGCTTGGTTGGACAGGGCAATGAGCAGTTCTTC. Full variable domain (rest looked up from reference TRBV7-8 and TRBJ2-1): GAGVSQSPRYKVAKRGQDVALRCDPISGHVSLFWYQQALGQGPEFLTYFQNEAQLDKSGLPSDRFFAERPEGSVSTLKIQRTQQEDSAVYLCASSLVGQGNEQFFGPGTRLTVL.